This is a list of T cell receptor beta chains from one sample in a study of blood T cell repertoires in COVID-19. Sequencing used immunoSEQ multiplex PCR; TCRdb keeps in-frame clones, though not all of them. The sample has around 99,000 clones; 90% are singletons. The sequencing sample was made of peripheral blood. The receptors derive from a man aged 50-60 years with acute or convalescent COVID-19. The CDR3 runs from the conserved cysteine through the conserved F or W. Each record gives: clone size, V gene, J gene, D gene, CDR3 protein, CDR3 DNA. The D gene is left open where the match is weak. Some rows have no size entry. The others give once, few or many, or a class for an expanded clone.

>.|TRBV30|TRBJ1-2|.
CAWSVRGMNYGYTF
TGTGCCTGGAGTGTACGGGGTATGAACTATGGCTACACCTTC
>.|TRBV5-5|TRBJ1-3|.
CASSLDHGSGNTIYF
TGTGCCAGCAGCTTGGACCACGGCTCTGGAAACACCATATATTTT
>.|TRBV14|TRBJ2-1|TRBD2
CASSRPPSGRRNEQFF
TGTGCCAGCAGCCGACCCCCAAGCGGGAGAAGGAATGAGCAGTTCTTC
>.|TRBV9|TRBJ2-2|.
CASSASRWDTGELFF
TGTGCCAGCAGCGCCTCGAGGTGGGACACCGGGGAGCTGTTTTTT
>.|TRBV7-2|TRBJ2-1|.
CASSSLYGQNNEQFF
TGTGCCAGCAGCTCACTATACGGACAGAACAATGAGCAGTTCTTC
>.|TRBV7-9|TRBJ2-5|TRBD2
CASSSRTVLAGRETQYF
TGTGCCAGCAGCTCGAGGACAGTACTAGCGGGAAGGGAGACCCAGTACTTC
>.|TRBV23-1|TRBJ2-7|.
CASPTRSPLTYEQYF
TGCGCCAGCCCGACTCGATCACCCCTCACCTACGAGCAGTACTTC
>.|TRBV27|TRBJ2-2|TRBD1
CASSHRGWNTGELFF
TGTGCCAGCAGCCACAGGGGATGGAACACCGGGGAGCTGTTTTTT
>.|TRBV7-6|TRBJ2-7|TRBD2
CASSPRTSGSYEQYF
TGTGCCAGCAGCCCAAGGACTAGCGGGAGCTACGAGCAGTACTTC
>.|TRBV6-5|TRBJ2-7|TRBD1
CASSWGQGVIEQYF
TGTGCCAGCAGTTGGGGACAGGGTGTAATCGAGCAGTACTTC
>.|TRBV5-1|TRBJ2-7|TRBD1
CASSSASGTGGNEQYF
TGCGCCAGCAGCTCGGCCTCCGGGACAGGGGGCAATGAGCAGTACTTC
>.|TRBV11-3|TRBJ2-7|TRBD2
CASSPDGEGPNEQYF
TGTGCCAGCAGCCCCGATGGGGAGGGCCCCAACGAGCAGTACTTC
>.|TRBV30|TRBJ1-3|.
CAWASPPIHRNTIYF
TGTGCCTGGGCATCCCCCCCGATTCACAGAAACACCATATATTTT
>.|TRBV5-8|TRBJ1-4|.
CASSLGGAPNEKLFF
TGTGCCAGCAGCTTGGGGGGCGCCCCTAATGAAAAACTGTTTTTT
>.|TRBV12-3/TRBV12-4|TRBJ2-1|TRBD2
CASSFAGGLEQFF
TGTGCCAGCAGTTTTGCGGGAGGGCTTGAGCAGTTCTTC
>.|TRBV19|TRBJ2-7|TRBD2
CASSIPSGTGEQYF
TGTGCCAGTAGTATCCCTAGCGGGACCGGCGAGCAGTACTTC
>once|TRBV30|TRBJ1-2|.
CAWSLLGTRRGYTF
TGTGCCTGGAGCCTCCTAGGGACACGAAGAGGCTACACCTTC
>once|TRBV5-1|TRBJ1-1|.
CASSLPTAATQGTEAFF
TGCGCCAGCAGCTTACCAACCGCGGCGACCCAAGGTACTGAAGCTTTCTTT
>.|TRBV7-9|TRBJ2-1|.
CASSGGLNEQFF
TGTGCCAGCAGTGGGGGCCTAAATGAGCAGTTCTTC
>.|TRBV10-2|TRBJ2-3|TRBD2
CASSPMMVAGADTQYF
TGCGCCAGCAGCCCCATGATGGTAGCGGGAGCTGATACGCAGTATTTT
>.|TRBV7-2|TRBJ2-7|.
CASSLSSREQYF
TGTGCCAGCAGCTTGAGCTCCCGCGAGCAGTACTTC
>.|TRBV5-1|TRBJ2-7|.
CASSLDPGGSSYEQYF
TGCGCCAGCAGCTTGGACCCAGGCGGGTCTTCCTACGAGCAGTACTTC
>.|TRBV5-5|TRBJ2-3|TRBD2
CASSPRTSGITTDTQYF
TGTGCCAGCAGCCCCCGGACTAGCGGGATCACCACAGATACGCAGTATTTT
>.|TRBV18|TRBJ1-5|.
CASSPADNQPQHF
TGTGCCAGCTCCCCAGCAGACAATCAGCCCCAGCATTTT
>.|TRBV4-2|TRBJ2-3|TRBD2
CASSPVGLAGDTQYF
TGTGCCAGCAGCCCAGTGGGACTAGCCGGAGATACGCAGTATTTT
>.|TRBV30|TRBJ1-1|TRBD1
CAWRYRGRGTEAFF
TGTGCCTGGAGGTACAGGGGGCGCGGGACTGAAGCTTTCTTT
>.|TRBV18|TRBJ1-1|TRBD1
CASSTGGLTEAFF
TGTGCCAGCTCTACAGGGGGCTTAACTGAAGCTTTCTTT
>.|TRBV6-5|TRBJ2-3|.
CASSQQERDTQYF
TGTGCCAGCAGTCAACAGGAGAGGGATACGCAGTATTTT
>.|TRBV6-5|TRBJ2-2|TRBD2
CASRSGSLTGELFF
TGTGCCAGCAGAAGCGGGAGTTTAACCGGGGAGCTGTTTTTT
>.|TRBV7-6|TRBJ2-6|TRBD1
CASSLDRGGPTSSGANVLTF
TGTGCCAGCAGCTTAGACAGGGGCGGACCTACAAGCTCTGGGGCCAACGTCCTGACTTTC
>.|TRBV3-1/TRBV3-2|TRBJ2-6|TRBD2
CASSQGGRLAGVAGANVLTF
TGTGCCAGCAGCCAAGGGGGGCGGCTAGCGGGGGTGGCAGGGGCCAACGTCCTGACTTTC
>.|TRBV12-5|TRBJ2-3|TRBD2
CASGFLTGTSSNTQYF
TGTGCTAGTGGTTTCTTAACCGGGACTAGTAGCAATACGCAGTATTTT
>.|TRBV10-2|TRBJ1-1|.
CASSERAGVGDTEAFF
TGCGCCAGCAGTGAGAGGGCAGGGGTTGGAGACACTGAAGCTTTCTTT
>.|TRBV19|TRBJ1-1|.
CASSKGLGTEAFF
TGTGCCAGTAGTAAGGGACTGGGGACTGAAGCTTTCTTT
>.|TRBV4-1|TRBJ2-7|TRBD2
CASSDRASGGGREQYF
TGCGCCAGCAGCGACAGGGCCAGCGGGGGGGGTCGGGAGCAGTACTTC
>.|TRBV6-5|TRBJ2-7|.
CASRRGTSYEQYF
TGTGCCAGCAGACGCGGGACCTCCTACGAGCAGTACTTC
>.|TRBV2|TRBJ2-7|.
CASSDYSGPYEQYF
TGTGCCAGCAGTGACTACAGCGGCCCCTACGAGCAGTACTTC